Listed below are T cell receptor beta chains from one sample, sequenced in a study of blood T cell repertoires in COVID-19. Only in-frame clones appear in the TCRdb table, and some are missing; sequencing was by immunoSEQ multiplex PCR. In the table there are 270,000 or so clones, 85% of which are singletons. Sequenced sample: peripheral blood. The receptors were sampled from a human donor in a cohort sampled during active COVID-19. The CDR3 runs from the conserved cysteine through the conserved F or W. The D gene is left open where the match is weak.

>NA|TRBV5-5|TRBJ2-3
CASSLGSTSTDTQYF
>NA|TRBV2|TRBJ1-2
CARAGGYGYTF
>TRBD2|TRBV3-1/TRBV3-2|TRBJ2-1
CASTPTSGRGNEQFF
>TRBD1|TRBV29-1|TRBJ1-5
CSVARGLGQPQHF
>TRBD2|TRBV19|TRBJ2-1
CASSPRTSGRANEQFF
>TRBD2|TRBV27|TRBJ2-1
CASSEGLAVPYNEQFF
>NA|TRBV2|TRBJ2-7
CASRTAYEQYF
>NA|TRBV3-1/TRBV3-2|TRBJ2-5
CASGLHATQYF
>TRBD2|TRBV11-2|TRBJ2-3
CASSSGWLAGPRTDTQYF
>TRBD1|TRBV19|TRBJ1-2
CASSPTWQGAQNGYTF
>NA|TRBV7-8|TRBJ2-5
CASSLQGTTGTQYF
>NA|TRBV15|TRBJ2-7
CATSPELGGVYEQYF
>TRBD1|TRBV7-8|TRBJ2-2
CASSFRDRADGELFF
>NA|TRBV6-5|TRBJ2-2
CASRPGLLWTGELFF
>NA|TRBV2|TRBJ2-3
CASRAGLADTQYF
>NA|TRBV12-3/TRBV12-4|TRBJ1-2
CASSSPVAYGYTF
>TRBD2|TRBV10-3|TRBJ2-2
CAIRGTSGPNTGELFF
>NA|TRBV24-1|TRBJ2-1
CATSDASLTEQFF
>NA|TRBV13|TRBJ2-7
CASSPMRTYEQYF
>NA|TRBV19|TRBJ1-2
CASSIGFLYGYTF
>TRBD1|TRBV7-8|TRBJ2-7
CASSGRDRGLEQYF
>NA|TRBV4-2|TRBJ2-1
CASSQDYVSYNEQFF
>TRBD1|TRBV4-3|TRBJ1-4
CASSRDRGEKLFF
>TRBD2|TRBV4-1|TRBJ2-1
CASSSGYYNEQFF
>NA|TRBV6-1|TRBJ2-1
CASSESGRLDEQFF
>NA|TRBV5-1|TRBJ2-2
CASSLLSSDTGELFF
>NA|TRBV20-1|TRBJ2-3
CSARDSYTQYF
>NA|TRBV9|TRBJ2-2
CASSVRANTGELFF
>NA|TRBV19|TRBJ2-1
CASSTTEYRYNEQFF
>NA|TRBV2|TRBJ2-5
CASSPSSETLAETQYF
>NA|TRBV5-1|TRBJ1-3
CASSLRGGPGNTIYF
>NA|TRBV14|TRBJ2-7
CASSQGGGWSSEQYF
>NA|TRBV27|TRBJ2-7
CASSPSIDRSSYEQYF
>NA|TRBV12-3/TRBV12-4|TRBJ2-5
CASTTVEETQYF
>NA|TRBV5-8|TRBJ1-1
CASSIRRQNEAFF
>TRBD2|TRBV9|TRBJ2-2
CASSPSGGWELFF
>TRBD2|TRBV27|TRBJ2-1
CASRRLRSGRYNEQFF
>NA|TRBV28|TRBJ2-2
CASGGILRGELFF
>TRBD1|TRBV5-6|TRBJ1-1
CASSYGTADTEAFF
>NA|TRBV30|TRBJ1-1
CAYSPNTEAFF
>NA|TRBV3-1/TRBV3-2|TRBJ2-7
CASSQELLAGSYEQYF
>TRBD1|TRBV18|TRBJ2-2
CASSGSGTGGPNTGELFF
>TRBD1|TRBV18|TRBJ1-6
CASSGDRSSSPLHF
>TRBD2|TRBV15|TRBJ2-1
CATSGGRATYNEQFF
>NA|TRBV28|TRBJ1-5
CASSLGGARKSQPQHF
>TRBD1|TRBV5-1|TRBJ1-2
CASSLGTGGGYGYTF
>NA|TRBV9|TRBJ1-5
CASSPGGWAPDQPQHF
>NA|TRBV7-9|TRBJ2-3
CVLTKLTTDTQYF
>NA|TRBV6-5|TRBJ1-2
CASSYFFQGTRGYTF